This section outlines one TCR beta chain sequence together with its context. The data derive from a study of radiotherapy plus CTLA-4 blockade in lung cancer. The data were produced by immunoSEQ multiplex PCR, yet TCRdb's version contains in-frame clones alone and is incomplete. The sample has roughly 98,000 clones, approximately 85% seen once; the top ten hold roughly 3.5%. CDR1 is SGHRS and CDR2 is YFSETQ in the germline V gene. The CDR3 is 15 amino acids. J was trimmed by 1 base and V by 4 bases; bases with no gene match: 5. The chain recombines TRBV5-1 with TRBJ2-3, with 8 bases that match TRBD2. This sequence originates from a human donor with non-small cell lung cancer who had a partial response to radiotherapy plus ipilimumab. The sample was peripheral blood, taken from a patient treated with radiotherapy plus ipilimumab. The CDR3 DNA reads TGCGCCAGCAGCGACCCGACTAGCGGCACAGATACGCAGTATTTT. This sequence encodes CASSDPTSGTDTQYF.